This T cell receptor (beta chain) was captured in a study of brain T cells in children with intractable seizures. Generated by immunoSEQ multiplex PCR, the TCRdb table keeps only in-frame clones and is missing some. The sample carries hundreds of thousands of clones, 93% recorded once. Germline V lookup: CDR1 SGHRS, CDR2 YFSETQ. This CDR3 contains 13 residues. Trimming pared 2 bases from V and 8 bases from J, leaving 10 bases between. Noted time point: blood from clinic visit 5 months post-surgery; TSC patient then seizure free. The TCR was taken from a boy in the first two years of life with tuberous sclerosis and intractable seizures. This sequence joins TRBV5-1 and TRBJ2-2; D ambiguous. The material was peripheral blood, obtained about 5 months after surgery. Written as DNA, the CDR3 is TGCGCCAGCAGCTTCGAGGCGGTAGGGGAGCTGTTTTTT. This codes for CASSFEAVGELFF. The variable domain in full, with the rest retrieved from reference TRBV5-1 and TRBJ2-2, is KAGVTQTPRYLIKTRGQQVTLSCSPISGHRSVSWYQQTPGQGLQFLFEYFSETQRNKGNFPGRFSGRQFSNSRSEMNVSTLELGDSALYLCASSFEAVGELFFGEGSRLTVL.